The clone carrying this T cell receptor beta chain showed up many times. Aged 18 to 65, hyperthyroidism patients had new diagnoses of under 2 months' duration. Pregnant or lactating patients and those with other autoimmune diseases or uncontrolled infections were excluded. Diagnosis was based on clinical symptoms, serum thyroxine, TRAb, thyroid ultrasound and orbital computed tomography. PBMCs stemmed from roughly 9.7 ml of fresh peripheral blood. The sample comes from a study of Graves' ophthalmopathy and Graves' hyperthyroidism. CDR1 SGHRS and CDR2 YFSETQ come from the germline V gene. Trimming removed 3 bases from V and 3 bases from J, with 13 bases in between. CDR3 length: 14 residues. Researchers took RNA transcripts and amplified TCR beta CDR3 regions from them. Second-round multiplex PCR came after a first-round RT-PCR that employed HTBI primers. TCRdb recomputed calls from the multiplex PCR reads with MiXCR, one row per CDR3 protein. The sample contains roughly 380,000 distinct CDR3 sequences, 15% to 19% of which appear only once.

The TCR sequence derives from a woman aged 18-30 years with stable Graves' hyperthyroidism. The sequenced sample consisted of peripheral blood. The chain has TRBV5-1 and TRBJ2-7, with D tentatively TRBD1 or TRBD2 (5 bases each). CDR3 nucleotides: TGCGCCAGCAGCTACCCGGGGCCGGACTACGAGCAGTACTTC. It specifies CASSYPGPDYEQYF.